This record covers a single T cell receptor beta chain. Its antigen is as yet unknown. The sample originates from a study of T cell responses to AZD1222 COVID-19 vaccine. Sequencing was performed with immunoSEQ multiplex PCR; in TCRdb, only in-frame clones are kept and a portion is missing. The data contain under 70,000 clones, more than 70% of them seen just once; the ten biggest clones take up 13% to 15%. CDR3 size: 13 residues. V lost 5 bases and J lost 2, with 10 bases in between. CDR1 is SQVTM, CDR2 ANQGSEA, per germline. Study-wide points: Spike-specific TCR breadth and depth were elevated following two AZD1222 doses. Baseline serology detected seropositivity in only six AZD1222 recipients. Among vaccine-associated CD4 TCRs, coverage spanned spike, with dominance at 160-218 and 743-854. Most donors were white British and more were female, and clonal diversity was possibly underestimated.

The rearrangement links TRBV29-1 to TRBJ1-5, with a weak D call TRBD1 (6 bases). The sequence was collected from an adult who received the AZD1222 COVID-19 vaccine. The material sequenced was peripheral blood, taken 28 days after the second AZD1222 dose. The chain's CDR3 is CSVRQEGNQPQHF. CDR3 DNA sequence: TGCAGCGTTCGACAGGAGGGCAATCAGCCCCAGCATTTT.